This T cell receptor (beta chain) derives from a study of CD4 T cells in relation to SARS-CoV-2 and coronaviruses. Study-wide background: Shared crossreactive spike epitopes were mapped to their HLA restriction.

The germline V gene encodes CDR1 LNHDA and CDR2 SQIVND (reference sequence). The CDR3 sequence is 15 residues long. V gave up 3 bases and J gave up 0 bases, with 8 bases separating them. TCRdb's copy holds only in-frame clones and misses some; the assay was immunoSEQ multiplex PCR. Found here are tens of thousands of clones, about 80% of them singletons; the top ten hold 2.8%. On this clone itself: Its antigen is unknown.

The source is an adult with COVID-19. Sequencing was performed on memory CD4+ T cells from PBMCs, cultured in vitro. V is TRBV19 and J is TRBJ2-2; D unresolved. In DNA, the CDR3 is TGTGCCAGTAGTATTTATAAACCGAACACCGGGGAGCTGTTTTTT. Protein product: CASSIYKPNTGELFF.